Following are 15 T cell receptor beta chains from one sample sequenced in a study of blood T cell repertoires in COVID-19. This table comes from immunoSEQ multiplex PCR, and its TCRdb copy is limited to in-frame clones, with some not included. The table has about 230,000 clones, about four fifths seen once. Sequenced material: peripheral blood. The receptors come from an older man with acute or convalescent COVID-19.

The chain is built from TRBV5-1 and TRBJ2-3; 8 positions agree with TRBD1. V lost 2 bases to trimming and J lost 2 bases; unmatched junction nucleotides: 4. The CDR3 contains 15 residues. The germline V gene has CDR1 SGHRS and CDR2 YFSETQ. The CDR3 spells CASSLPGQATDTQYF. The CDR3 DNA reads as TGCGCCAGCAGCTTACCGGGACAGGCCACAGATACGCAGTATTTT.

The J gene is TRBJ2-1, the V gene TRBV5-1; TRBD1 aligns across 10 bases. Unmatched junction bases numbered 6, after V lost 4 bases and J lost 2 bases. The germline gives CDR1 SGHRS, CDR2 YFSETQ. The CDR3 runs to 16 residues. CDR3 coding DNA: TGCGCCAGCAGCGAAGGGGGGACAGGGGCCTACAATGAGCAGTTCTTC. It translates to CASSEGGTGAYNEQFF.

J is TRBJ1-1 and V is TRBV21-1; the DNA was not compared with TRBD1, the D call given in the table. TRBV21-1 is deemed a pseudogene. This CDR3 has 15 amino acids. The CDR3: CASSKVYRENTEAFF. The CDR3 DNA sequence: TGTGCCAGCAGCAAAGTTTACAGGGAGAACACTGAAGCTTTCTTT.

This clone occurred a few times. This chain joins TRBV5-1 and TRBJ1-6; D gene ambiguous. The CDR3 spans 17 residues. CDR1 and CDR2 (germline): SGHRS, YFSETQ. V lost 0 bases and J 7 bases, leaving 17 bases between the germline ends. CDR3 sequence reads: CASSLGAVGSRNSPLHF. In DNA, the CDR3 is TGCGCCAGCAGCTTGGGGGCAGTAGGTTCAAGGAATTCACCCCTCCACTTT.

The chain couples TRBV3-1 (or the pseudogene TRBV3-2) to TRBJ2-3; 8 bases match TRBD2. Germline CDR1 is LGHDT and CDR2 is YNNKEL (reference sequence). J was trimmed by 6 bases and V by 4 bases; bases with no gene match: 6. The CDR3 contains 14 residues. The CDR3 is CASSLGGGFDTQYF. The CDR3 nucleotides are TGTGCCAGCAGCCTCGGGGGGGGCTTCGATACGCAGTATTTT.

The table lists this clone with a count of one. The rearrangement links TRBV3-1 (or the pseudogene TRBV3-2) to TRBJ2-1; D is possibly TRBD1 (6 bases). The CDR3 sequence is 14 residues long. The germline gives CDR1 LGHDT, CDR2 YNNKEL (reference sequence). Trimming removed 4 bases at V and 9 bases at J, with 16 bases between. The CDR3 sequence: CASSPQGIDSEQFF. The CDR3 DNA sequence: TGTGCCAGCAGCCCCCAGGGGATCGACAGTGAGCAGTTCTTC.

The chain has TRBV7-9 and TRBJ2-7; 9 bases line up with TRBD1. The germline V gene has CDR1 SEHNR and CDR2 FQNEAQ (reference sequence). CDR3 length: 17 residues. V was pared by 1 base and J by 0 bases, with 7 bases of the junction left unmatched. The CDR3 DNA reads TGTGCCAGCAGCTTAGTTTCCCAGACAGGGGGCTCCTACGAGCAGTACTTC. Protein sequence: CASSLVSQTGGSYEQYF. Full variable domain (remainder filled in from reference TRBV7-9 and TRBJ2-7): DTGVSQNPRHKITKRGQNVTFRCDPISEHNRLYWYRQTLGQGPEFLTYFQNEAQLEKSRLLSDRFSAERPKGSFSTLEIQRTEQGDSAMYLCASSLVSQTGGSYEQYFGPGTRLTVT.

The V and J genes are TRBV6-4 and TRBJ2-5; unclear D gene. V gave up 2 bases and J gave up 2 bases, with 9 bases separating them. This CDR3 has 14 amino acids. Germline V gene sequence: CDR1 MRHNA, CDR2 SNTAGT. This CDR3 reads CASSDHREQETQYF. Written as DNA, the CDR3 is TGTGCCAGCAGTGACCACAGAGAGCAAGAGACCCAGTACTTC.

This clone has a single count. The rearrangement joins TRBV7-9 to TRBJ2-6; D remains unclear. Germline lookup yields CDR1 SEHNR and CDR2 FQNEAQ (reference sequence). V gave up 1 base and J gave up 1 base, with 8 bases separating them. This CDR3 has 16 residues. In DNA form, the CDR3 reads TGTGCCAGCAGCTTAGACGGGTGGTCTGGGGCCAACGTCCTGACTTTC. Residues: CASSLDGWSGANVLTF.

This clone was counted only a few times. This chain joins TRBV7-2 and TRBJ1-2, with 7 bases fitting TRBD1. V was pared by 4 bases and J by 4 bases, with 12 bases of the junction left unmatched. The CDR3 contains 16 residues. CDR1 SGHTA and CDR2 FQGNSA come from the germline V gene. The CDR3 nucleotides are TGTGCCAGCAGCTCCGTAAATCAGGGGGTGTTCTATGGCTACACCTTC. It translates to CASSSVNQGVFYGYTF.

The rearrangement joins TRBV3-1 (or the pseudogene TRBV3-2) to TRBJ1-2; possibly TRBD1 for D (6 bases). V lost 1 base and J 6 bases, leaving 9 bases between the germline ends. Germline V lookup: CDR1 LGHDT, CDR2 YNNKEL (reference sequence). The CDR3 length is 13 residues. The CDR3 DNA is TGTGCCAGCAGCCAAGGATGGGGGCATGGCTACACCTTC. Amino acid sequence: CASSQGWGHGYTF.

The chain is built from TRBV6-1 and TRBJ1-6, with D possibly TRBD1 on 5 matching bases. Germline lookup yields CDR1 MNHNS and CDR2 SASEGT. The CDR3 is 16 amino acids. With 4 bases removed from V and 5 bases from J, the gap between germline ends came to 15 bases. The CDR3 DNA is TGTGCCAGCAGTGCCAGGGCAAGGTCCAATAATTCACCCCTCCACTTT. Protein product: CASSARARSNNSPLHF.

This clone was seen only once. V usage is TRBV5-1 and J usage is TRBJ2-1; D is perhaps TRBD1 (6 bases). V was shortened by 10 bases and J by 4 bases, with 15 bases between the two germline ends. The CDR3 spans 13 residues. Germline CDR1 reads SGHRS; CDR2 reads YFSETQ. The CDR3 here is CAYGQGIYNEQFF. Written as DNA, the CDR3 is TGCGCCTATGGGCAGGGGATATACAATGAGCAGTTCTTC.

The chain couples TRBV11-3 to TRBJ1-1; 8 bases are a match to TRBD1. The CDR3 sequence is 14 residues long. From germline, CDR1 is SGHNT and CDR2 YENEEA. After removal of 5 bases from V and 5 bases from J, the junction contained 7 bases not matched to a gene. CDR3 DNA: TGTGCCAGCAGCGTAGGACAGGGCTTTACTGAAGCTTTCTTT. This codes for CASSVGQGFTEAFF.

The V gene is TRBV2, the J gene TRBJ2-3, with D possibly matching TRBD1 (5 bases). V lost 5 bases and J 2 bases, leaving 11 bases between the germline ends. This CDR3 comprises 14 residues. The germline V gene encodes CDR1 SNHLY and CDR2 FYNNEI. CDR3 bases: TGTGCCAGCAGTCCTACAGGCTCCACAGATACGCAGTATTTT. Its protein product is CASSPTGSTDTQYF.